This TCR beta chain was identified during a study of blood T cell repertoires in COVID-19. Study-wide context: From T cells, B-cell-depleted T cells, or PBMCs came the material, which was cDNA or gDNA.

V shed 3 bases, J shed 5 bases, and the junction held 8 bases outside the gene matches. There are 16 residues in the CDR3. The germline CDR1 and CDR2 sequences are LGHDT and YNNKEL (reference sequence). Methods used by the authors: Counts of nucleated cells, estimated from reference gene primer amplification, were obtained. Assay used: immunoSEQ multiplex PCR; TCRdb lists only in-frame clones, some missing. That table gives V, J and clone size, and the DNA gave D and trimming. The top ten clones hold about 3% of a sample with 450,000 to 500,000 clones, over 75% of them seen once. This TCR came from a human donor in a cohort sampled during active COVID-19. Sequencing was performed on peripheral blood. The chain carries TRBV3-1 (or the pseudogene TRBV3-2) and TRBJ2-7, with TRBD1 matching 12 bases. CDR3 bases: TGTGCCAGCAGCCACCCCGGGACAGGGGGCCTAGACGAGCAGTACTTC. Encoded protein: CASSHPGTGGLDEQYF.